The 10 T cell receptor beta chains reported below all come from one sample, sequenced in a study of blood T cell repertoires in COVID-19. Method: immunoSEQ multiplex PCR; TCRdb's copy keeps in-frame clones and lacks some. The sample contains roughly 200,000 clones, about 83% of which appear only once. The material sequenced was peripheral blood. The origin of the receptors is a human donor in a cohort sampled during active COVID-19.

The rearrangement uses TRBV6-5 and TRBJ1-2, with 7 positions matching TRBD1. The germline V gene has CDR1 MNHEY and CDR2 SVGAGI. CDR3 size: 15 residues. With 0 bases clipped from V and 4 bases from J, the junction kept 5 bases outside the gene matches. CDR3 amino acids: CASSYSGRGAYGYTF. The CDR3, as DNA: TGTGCCAGCAGTTACTCGGGCAGGGGGGCCTATGGCTACACCTTC.

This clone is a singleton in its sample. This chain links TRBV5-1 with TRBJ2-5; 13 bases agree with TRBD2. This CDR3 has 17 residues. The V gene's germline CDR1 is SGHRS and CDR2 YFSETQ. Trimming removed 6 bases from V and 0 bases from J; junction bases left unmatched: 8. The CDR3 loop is CASTAGLAGAYQETQYF. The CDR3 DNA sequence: TGCGCCAGCACCGCCGGACTAGCGGGGGCTTACCAAGAGACCCAGTACTTC.

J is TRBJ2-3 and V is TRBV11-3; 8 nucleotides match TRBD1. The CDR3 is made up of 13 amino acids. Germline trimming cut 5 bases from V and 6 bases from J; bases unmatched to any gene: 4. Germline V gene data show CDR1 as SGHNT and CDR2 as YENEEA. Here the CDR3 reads CASSTRQGDTQYF. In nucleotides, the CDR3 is TGTGCCAGCAGCACCCGACAGGGGGATACGCAGTATTTT.

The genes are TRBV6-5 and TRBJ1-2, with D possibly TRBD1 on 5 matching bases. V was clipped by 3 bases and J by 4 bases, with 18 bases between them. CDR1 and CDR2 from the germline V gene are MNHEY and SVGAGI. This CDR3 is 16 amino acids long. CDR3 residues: CASSYREGSPSYGYTF. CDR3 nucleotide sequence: TGTGCCAGCAGTTATCGGGAGGGGAGCCCAAGCTATGGCTACACCTTC.

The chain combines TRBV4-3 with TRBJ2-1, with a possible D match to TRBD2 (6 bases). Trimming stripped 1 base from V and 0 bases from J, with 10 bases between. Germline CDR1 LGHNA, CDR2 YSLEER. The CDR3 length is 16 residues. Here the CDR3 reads CASSQVGRRSYNEQFF. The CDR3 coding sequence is TGCGCCAGCAGCCAAGTCGGGAGACGCTCCTACAATGAGCAGTTCTTC.

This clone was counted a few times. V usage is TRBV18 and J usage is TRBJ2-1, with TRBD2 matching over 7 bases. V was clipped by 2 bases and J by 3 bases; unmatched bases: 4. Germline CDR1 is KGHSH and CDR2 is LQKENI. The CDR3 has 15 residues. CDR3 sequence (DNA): TGTGCCAGCTCACCAATGAGCGGGGACTACAATGAGCAGTTCTTC. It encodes CASSPMSGDYNEQFF.

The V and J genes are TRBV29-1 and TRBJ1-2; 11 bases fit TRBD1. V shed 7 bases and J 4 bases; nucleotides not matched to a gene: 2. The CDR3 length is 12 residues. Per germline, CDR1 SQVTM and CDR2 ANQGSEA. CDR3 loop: CSADRGPYGYTF. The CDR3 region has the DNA TGCAGCGCGGACAGGGGGCCCTATGGCTACACCTTC.

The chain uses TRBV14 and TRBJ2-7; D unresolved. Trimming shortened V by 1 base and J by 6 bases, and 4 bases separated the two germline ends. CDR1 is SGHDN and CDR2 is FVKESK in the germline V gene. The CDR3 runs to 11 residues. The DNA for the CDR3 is TGTGCCAGCAGCCAAGGTCGCGAGCAGTACTTC. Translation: CASSQGREQYF.

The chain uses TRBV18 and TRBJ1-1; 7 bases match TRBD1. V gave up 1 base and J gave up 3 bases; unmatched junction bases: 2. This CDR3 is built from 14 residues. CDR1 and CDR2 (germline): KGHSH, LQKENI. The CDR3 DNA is TGTGCCAGCTCACCACTTGACAGGGACACTGAAGCTTTCTTT. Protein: CASSPLDRDTEAFF.

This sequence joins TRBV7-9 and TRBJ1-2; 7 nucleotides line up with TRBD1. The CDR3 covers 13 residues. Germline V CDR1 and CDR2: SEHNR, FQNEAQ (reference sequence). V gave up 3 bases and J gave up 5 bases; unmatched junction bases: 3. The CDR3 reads CASSFGTVYGYTF. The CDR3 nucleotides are TGTGCCAGCAGCTTCGGGACAGTTTATGGCTACACCTTC. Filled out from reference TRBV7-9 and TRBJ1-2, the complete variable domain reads DTGVSQNPRHKITKRGQNVTFRCDPISEHNRLYWYRQTLGQGPEFLTYFQNEAQLEKSRLLSDRFSAERPKGSFSTLEIQRTEQGDSAMYLCASSFGTVYGYTFGSGTRLTVV.